The 19 T cell receptor beta chains in this list originate from one sample, sequenced in a study of OX40 agonist ivuxolimab in advanced cancers. This table comes from immunoSEQ multiplex PCR, and its TCRdb copy is limited to in-frame clones, with some not included. The sample yields 55,000 to 80,000 clones, approximately 90% seen once. The source material was CD4+ or CD8+ T cells sorted from blood, sampled in a trial of the OX40 agonist ivuxolimab. These receptors originate from an adult with an advanced solid tumor such as melanoma, head and neck, liver or kidney cancer.

V gene TRBV7-2 combines with J gene TRBJ1-3; tentative D call: TRBD1 (5 bases). Trimming shortened V by 2 bases and J by 0 bases, and 11 bases separated the two germline ends. Germline CDR1 SGHTA, CDR2 FQGNSA. This CDR3 spans 16 amino acids. The CDR3 DNA reads TGTGCCAGCAGCTTAAAGCGGACACCCTCTGGAAACACCATATATTTT. Its protein product is CASSLKRTPSGNTIYF.

This chain uses TRBV28 with TRBJ1-2, with D unclear. Trimming cost V 3 bases and J 5 bases, with 4 bases left between them. CDR1 MDHEN and CDR2 SYDVKM come from the germline V gene. The CDR3 consists of 11 residues. In DNA form, the CDR3 reads TGTGCCAGCAGTTTTTTTTATGGCTACACCTTC. Encoded protein: CASSFFYGYTF.

V gene TRBV9 combines with J gene TRBJ2-7; unclear D gene. CDR3 length equals 14 residues. Trimming pared 2 bases from V and 1 base from J, leaving 10 bases between. Germline CDR1 reads SGDLS; CDR2 reads YYNGEE. The CDR3 loop reads CASSVGYTSYEQYF. The CDR3 DNA reads TGTGCCAGCAGCGTCGGATACACTTCCTACGAGCAGTACTTC.

This chain uses TRBV6-5 with TRBJ2-7, with 8 positions matching TRBD2. The germline gives CDR1 MNHEY, CDR2 SVGAGI. V dropped 5 bases and J dropped 6; count of bases not matched to a gene: 12. This CDR3 is built from 15 residues. The CDR3 loop is CASSRGLSGGSEQYF. The CDR3 DNA is TGTGCCAGCAGTCGCGGCCTAAGCGGGGGTTCCGAGCAGTACTTC.

The genes are TRBV6-5 and TRBJ1-6; possible D gene TRBD1, 6 bases. V lost 4 bases to trimming and J lost 0 bases, with 7 bases between them. The CDR3 consists of 15 residues. Germline CDR1 MNHEY, CDR2 SVGAGI. This CDR3 reads CASSLQGSYNSPLHF. CDR3 DNA sequence: TGTGCCAGCAGTTTACAGGGCTCCTATAATTCACCCCTCCACTTT.

The chain has TRBV7-9 and TRBJ2-1, with 10 bases lining up with TRBD2. CDR1 is SEHNR and CDR2 is FQNEAQ in the germline V gene (reference sequence). The CDR3 extends over 15 amino acids. V lost 6 bases, J lost 5 bases, and 7 bases stayed unmatched. CDR3: CASSPRLAGDNEQFF. DNA of the CDR3: TGTGCCAGCAGTCCGAGACTAGCGGGCGACAATGAGCAGTTCTTC. Filled out from reference TRBV7-9 and TRBJ2-1, the complete variable domain reads DTGVSQNPRHKITKRGQNVTFRCDPISEHNRLYWYRQTLGQGPEFLTYFQNEAQLEKSRLLSDRFSAERPKGSFSTLEIQRTEQGDSAMYLCASSPRLAGDNEQFFGPGTRLTVL.

The V call is TRBV19, the J call TRBJ2-7; TRBD1 aligns across 8 bases. The germline gives CDR1 LNHDA, CDR2 SQIVND (reference sequence). The trim removed 6 bases at V and 2 bases at J, leaving 9 bases unmatched. CDR3 length equals 15 residues. The DNA of the CDR3 is TGTGCCAGTAGAAGGGACAGGCGGCTTCCCTACGAGCAGTACTTC. This codes for CASRRDRRLPYEQYF.

This chain uses TRBV7-9 with TRBJ2-1, with D perhaps TRBD2 (5 bases). Germline lookup yields CDR1 SEHNR and CDR2 FQNEAQ (reference sequence). The CDR3 covers 18 residues. V lost 3 bases, J lost 4 bases, and 22 bases lay in between. The CDR3: CASSLGRVRTLTYNEQFF. In DNA, the CDR3 is TGTGCCAGCAGCTTGGGGAGAGTCAGGACCCTCACTTACAATGAGCAGTTCTTC. Using reference TRBV7-9 and TRBJ2-1 for the parts outside the CDR3, the full variable domain is DTGVSQNPRHKITKRGQNVTFRCDPISEHNRLYWYRQTLGQGPEFLTYFQNEAQLEKSRLLSDRFSAERPKGSFSTLEIQRTEQGDSAMYLCASSLGRVRTLTYNEQFFGPGTRLTVL.

The chain employs TRBV28 and TRBJ1-4; D call uncertain. In germline, CDR1 is MDHEN, CDR2 SYDVKM. V was trimmed by 4 bases and J by 8 bases, leaving 14 bases between them. The CDR3 runs 14 residues. The CDR3 protein is CASSSDLGREKLFF. DNA of the CDR3: TGTGCCAGCAGTTCTGACCTGGGGAGAGAAAAACTGTTTTTT.

The V and J genes are TRBV5-4 and TRBJ2-7; D is perhaps TRBD1 (5 bases). CDR3 length equals 14 residues. Trimming removed 0 bases from V and 3 bases from J, with 10 bases in between. Germline values: CDR1 SGHNT, CDR2 YYREEE (reference sequence). The chain's CDR3 is CASSLGQGGYEQYF. As DNA, the CDR3 is TGTGCCAGCAGCTTGGGTCAGGGTGGCTACGAGCAGTACTTC.

The chain employs TRBV5-4 and TRBJ2-5; 7 bases map to TRBD1. The CDR3 is 14 amino acids. Per the germline V gene, CDR1 is SGHNT and CDR2 is YYREEE (reference sequence). V was clipped by 5 bases and J by 5 bases; unmatched bases: 9. The CDR3 is CASRGGQGRETQYF. The DNA for the CDR3 is TGTGCCAGCAGAGGGGGCCAAGGGCGGGAGACCCAGTACTTC.

This chain uses TRBV10-2 with TRBJ1-2, with 7 bases that match TRBD1. The CDR3 spans 14 residues. CDR1 and CDR2 from the germline V gene are WSHSY and SAAADI. Trimming at V came to 7 bases and at J to 1 base, leaving 6 bases not matched to a gene. CDR3 nucleotides: TGCGCCAGCACGCCGGGACAGATTAACTATGGCTACACCTTC. Protein: CASTPGQINYGYTF.

The chain carries TRBV19 and TRBJ2-5; 9 positions agree with TRBD1. Germline V gene sequence: CDR1 LNHDA, CDR2 SQIVND (reference sequence). V dropped 0 bases and J dropped 5; count of bases not matched to a gene: 13. The CDR3 has 18 amino acids. The CDR3 spells CASSIERGTGGDAETQYF. The CDR3 nucleotides read TGTGCCAGTAGTATAGAACGGGGAACAGGGGGCGACGCGGAGACCCAGTACTTC. The whole variable domain, remainder taken from reference TRBV19 and TRBJ2-5, is DGGITQSPKYLFRKEGQNVTLSCEQNLNHDAMYWYRQDPGQGLRLIYYSQIVNDFQKGDIAEGYSVSREKKESFPLTVTSAQKNPTAFYLCASSIERGTGGDAETQYFGPGTRLLVL.

The V gene is TRBV10-3, the J gene TRBJ1-2, with D possibly matching TRBD1 (6 bases). The CDR3 is made up of 13 amino acids. Germline V gene lookup returns CDR1 ENHRY and CDR2 SYGVKD. Trimming removed 3 bases at V and 2 bases at J, with 7 bases between. The DNA of the CDR3 is TGTGCCATCAGTGAAGGACAGAACTATGGCTACACCTTC. The encoded protein is CAISEGQNYGYTF.

The V and J genes are TRBV5-1 and TRBJ2-7; 7 nucleotides line up with TRBD1. J gave up 3 bases and V 4 bases, and 7 bases lay outside the gene matches. Germline CDR1 is SGHRS and CDR2 is YFSETQ. This CDR3 is built from 14 residues. CDR3 residues: CASSLWDSRYEQYF. The CDR3 DNA is TGCGCCAGCAGCCTTTGGGACAGTCGCTACGAGCAGTACTTC.

The chain employs TRBV6-1 and TRBJ1-4, with TRBD1 matching over 10 bases. The CDR3 is 15 amino acids. Germline lookup yields CDR1 MNHNS and CDR2 SASEGT. V lost 1 base and J lost 5; bases outside the gene matches: 1. The chain's CDR3 is CASSEVGQGNEKLFF. Written as DNA, the CDR3 is TGTGCCAGCAGTGAAGTGGGACAGGGGAATGAAAAACTGTTTTTT.

This chain joins TRBV6-4 and TRBJ2-2, with 9 bases that match TRBD1. The V and J ends lost 8 bases and 6 bases, in that order; junction bases with no gene match: 7. There are 14 residues in the CDR3. Germline CDR1 and CDR2: MRHNA and SNTAGT. The CDR3 DNA reads TGTGCCAGCTCGTGGGACAGGGAGGCCGGGGAGCTGTTTTTT. This sequence encodes CASSWDREAGELFF.

This chain joins TRBV19 and TRBJ1-5, with a possible D match to TRBD1 (5 bases). Germline V gene lookup returns CDR1 LNHDA and CDR2 SQIVND (reference sequence). Trimming removed 10 bases from V and 6 bases from J, with 16 bases in between. This CDR3 is 13 amino acids long. This chain's CDR3 is CATNEGLSQPQHF. The CDR3 DNA reads TGTGCCACTAACGAGGGGTTAAGTCAGCCCCAGCATTTT.

The chain joins TRBV11-2 to TRBJ2-7; 8 nucleotides align to TRBD1. The CDR3 spans 18 residues. With V trimmed by 5 bases and J by 2 bases, 17 bases remained unmatched. The V gene's germline CDR1 is SGHAT and CDR2 FQNNGV. CDR3 coding DNA: TGTGCCAGCAGCCCTATAAACCGGGACAGGAGGAGTACCTACGAGCAGTACTTC. Amino acid sequence: CASSPINRDRRSTYEQYF.